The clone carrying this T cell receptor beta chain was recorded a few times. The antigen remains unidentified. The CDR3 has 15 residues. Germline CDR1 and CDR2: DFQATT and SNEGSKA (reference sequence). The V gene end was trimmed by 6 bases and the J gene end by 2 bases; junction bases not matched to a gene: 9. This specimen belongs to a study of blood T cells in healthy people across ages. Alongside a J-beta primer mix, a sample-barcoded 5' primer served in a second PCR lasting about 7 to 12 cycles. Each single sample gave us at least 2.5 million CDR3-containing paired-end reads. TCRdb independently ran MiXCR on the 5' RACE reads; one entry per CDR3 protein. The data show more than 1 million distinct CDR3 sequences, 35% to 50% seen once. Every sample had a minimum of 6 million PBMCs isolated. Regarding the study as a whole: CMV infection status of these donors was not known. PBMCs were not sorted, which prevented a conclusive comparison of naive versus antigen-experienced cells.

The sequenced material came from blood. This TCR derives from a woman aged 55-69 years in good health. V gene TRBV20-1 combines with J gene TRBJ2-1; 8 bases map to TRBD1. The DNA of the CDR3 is TGCAGTGCGCCAGACAGGGGACCACCCTACAATGAGCAGTTCTTC. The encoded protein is CSAPDRGPPYNEQFF.